This TCR beta chain was recovered during a study of blood T cell repertoires in COVID-19 (dated by TCRdb to 2018 to 2021). About the investigation overall: The collaborator samples originated in the United States, Italy and Spain and spanned the acute and convalescent phases of COVID-19. Samples were obtained from the ongoing ImmuneRACE study (first 160 participants) and from some 1,300 subjects provided by 6 global collaborators. A de-identified subject ID, COVID-19 status, age in years and sex were almost always included in the sample metadata. Subjects who had been exposed to COVID-19, were actively infected with it, or had recovered from it provided the deeply sampled blood TCRbeta repertoires that made up the dataset. The prospective study material was composed of cDNA or gDNA derived from T cells, B-cell-depleted T cells, or PBMCs. HLA class I and class II types, where available, came from metadata supplied by the sample provider rather than from assay-based typing. The repertoires were released in a freely available public database intended as a resource for research on the immune response to SARS-CoV-2.

The paper as a whole reports these results and caveats: The amount of clinical and demographic metadata varied by source and participant and was provided uncurated.

The immunoSEQ Assay, a bias-controlled multiplex PCR, was used to amplify TCRbeta CDR3 regions from genomic DNA. As for the original processing: The number of nucleated cells in each sample was estimated from the amplification of reference gene primers within the assay. To quantify the absolute abundance of each unique TCRbeta CDR3 rearrangement, sequence reads were collapsed and filtered. For each sample, productive Simpson clonality was calculated as the square root of Simpson's diversity index across productive rearrangements. Sourced from immuneACCESS, this table was stored by TCRdb with only in-frame sequences that have V and J called. A share of the clones is absent; for the studies checked, an unresolved V gene accounts for under half, and the remainder has no known explanation. D and trimming come from the DNA, and the V and J calls and clone size come from that table. Here the sample has roughly 200,000 clones; around 85% occur a single time. The ten largest account for 15% to 20% of the sample.

In the prospective study, participants were roughly 18 to 95 years old, resided in 24 geographic areas of the United States, and were enrolled through a virtual design. Cohort assignment in the prospective study relied on participant-reported clinical history from a screening survey and a study questionnaire. For ImmuneRACE Cohort 3, a participant was defined as recovered based on two consecutive negative NP/OP PCR tests, clearance by a healthcare professional, or resolution of symptoms. In the prospective study, mobile phlebotomists collected whole blood, serum and a nasopharyngeal or oropharyngeal swab from each participant. Participants in the prospective study had the option to provide additional blood draws and questionnaires over a 2-month period. Blood samples from the prospective study were shipped frozen or at room temperature prior to DNA extraction. On this clone: No antigen is known for it. Within one base of it there is no much larger clone, and no base qualities were kept.

V and J are trimmed by 10 bases and 6 bases, and the gene matches miss 8 bases of the junction. Reading from cysteine to phenylalanine, the CDR3 counts 15 amino acids. Kept here is only the CDR3 DNA, which spans 45 bases and is read in frame from base 1. The germline V gene (reference sequence) supplies CDR1 LNHDA and CDR2 SQIVND. Material for sequencing was PBMCs or T cells enriched from blood (not recorded which). This receptor was taken from a man aged 35 to 55 who had recovered from COVID-19. This receptor chain uses TRBV19 and TRBJ2-1, with 14 bases matching TRBD2. The nucleotides are TGTGCCACCGATAGGGGGACTAGCGGGAGCAATGAGCAGTTCTTC. This codes for CATDRGTSGSNEQFF.